This T cell receptor beta chain was recovered during a study of blood T cell repertoires in COVID-19. Study summary: There were acute and convalescent COVID-19 samples, and they came from the United States, Italy and Spain. Sources were T cells, B-cell-depleted T cells, or PBMCs; the material itself was cDNA or gDNA.

Original methodology: Quantification of nucleated cells was approximated via reference gene primer amplification. The protocol was immunoSEQ multiplex PCR, while the TCRdb copy is restricted to in-frame clones and leaves out a portion. The D gene and trimming were derived from the DNA, and the V and J assignments and clone size from that table. Among about 230,000 clones listed, roughly 84% were seen once. With 5 bases removed from V and 9 bases from J, the gap between germline ends came to 22 bases. From germline, CDR1 is MNHEY and CDR2 SVGAGI. The CDR3 runs 15 residues. The sequence derives from a woman aged 35 to 49 who had recovered from COVID-19. This chain connects TRBV6-5 to TRBJ1-1, with a tentative D call TRBD1 (6 bases). The sequencing input was peripheral blood. CDR3 DNA: TGTGCCAGCAGTCCGGACTTATACCTTAGGGACAAAGCTTTCTTT. Amino acids: CASSPDLYLRDKAFF.